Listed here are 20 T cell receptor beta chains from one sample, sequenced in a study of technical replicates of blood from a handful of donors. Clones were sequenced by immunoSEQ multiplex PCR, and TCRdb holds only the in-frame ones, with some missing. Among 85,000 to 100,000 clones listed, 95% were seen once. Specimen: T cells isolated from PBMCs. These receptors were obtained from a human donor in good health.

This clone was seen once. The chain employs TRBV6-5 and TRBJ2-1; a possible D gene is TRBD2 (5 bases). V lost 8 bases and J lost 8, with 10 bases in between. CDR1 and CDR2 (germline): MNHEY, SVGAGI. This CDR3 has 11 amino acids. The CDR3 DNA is TGTGCCAGCGCTCGAGGGTATGAGCAGTTCTTC. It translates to CASARGYEQFF.

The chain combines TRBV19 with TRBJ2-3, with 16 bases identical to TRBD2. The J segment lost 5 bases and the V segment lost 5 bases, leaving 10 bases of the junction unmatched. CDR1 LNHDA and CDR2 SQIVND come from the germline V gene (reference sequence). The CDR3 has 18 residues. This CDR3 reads CASSAGTSGGAMRDTQYF. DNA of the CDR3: TGTGCCAGTAGTGCTGGGACTAGCGGGGGGGCCATGAGAGATACGCAGTATTTT.

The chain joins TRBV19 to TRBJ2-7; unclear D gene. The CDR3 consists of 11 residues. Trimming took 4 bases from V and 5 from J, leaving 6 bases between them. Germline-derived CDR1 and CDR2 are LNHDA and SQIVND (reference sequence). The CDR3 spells CASSTWHEQYF. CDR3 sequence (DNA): TGTGCCAGTAGTACGTGGCACGAGCAGTACTTC.

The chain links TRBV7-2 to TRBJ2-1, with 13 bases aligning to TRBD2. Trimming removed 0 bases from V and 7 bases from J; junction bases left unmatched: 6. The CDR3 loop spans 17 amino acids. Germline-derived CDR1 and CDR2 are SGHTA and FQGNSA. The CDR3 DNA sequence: TGTGCCAGCAGCTTAGCCCCGGGACTAGCGGGGTTGAATGAGCAGTTCTTC. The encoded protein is CASSLAPGLAGLNEQFF.

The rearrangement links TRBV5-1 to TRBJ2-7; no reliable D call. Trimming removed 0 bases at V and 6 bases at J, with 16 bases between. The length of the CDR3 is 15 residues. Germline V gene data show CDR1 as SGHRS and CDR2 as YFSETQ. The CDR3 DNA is TGCGCCAGCAGCTTGGCTTCGGGTAGGCCTTCCGAGCAGTACTTC. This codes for CASSLASGRPSEQYF.

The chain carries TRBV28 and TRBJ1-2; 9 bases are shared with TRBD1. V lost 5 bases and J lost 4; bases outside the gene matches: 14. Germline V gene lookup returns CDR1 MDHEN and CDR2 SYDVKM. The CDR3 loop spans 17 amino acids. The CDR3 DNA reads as TGTGCCAGCAGTCTCGCCGGACAGGGGCATTATGGCTATGGCTACACCTTC. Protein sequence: CASSLAGQGHYGYGYTF.

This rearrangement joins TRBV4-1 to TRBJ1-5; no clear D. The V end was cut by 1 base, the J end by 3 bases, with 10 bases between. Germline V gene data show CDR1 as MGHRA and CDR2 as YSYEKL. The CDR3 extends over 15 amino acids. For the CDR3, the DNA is TGCGCCAGCAGCCAAGGAATACAGACCAATCAGCCCCAGCATTTT. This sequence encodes CASSQGIQTNQPQHF.

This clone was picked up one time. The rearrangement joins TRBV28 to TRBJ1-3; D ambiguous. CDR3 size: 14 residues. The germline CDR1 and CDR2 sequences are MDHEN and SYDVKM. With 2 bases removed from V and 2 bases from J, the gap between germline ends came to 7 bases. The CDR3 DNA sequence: TGTGCCAGCAGTTTAAACGGTGCTGGAAACACCATATATTTT. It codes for CASSLNGAGNTIYF.

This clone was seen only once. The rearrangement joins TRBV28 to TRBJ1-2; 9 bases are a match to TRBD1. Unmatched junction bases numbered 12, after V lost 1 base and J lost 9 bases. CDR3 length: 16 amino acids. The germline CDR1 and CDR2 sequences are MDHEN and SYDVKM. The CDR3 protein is CASSLYNRGRAHSYTF. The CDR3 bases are TGTGCCAGCAGTTTATACAACAGGGGGCGCGCACACAGCTACACCTTC.

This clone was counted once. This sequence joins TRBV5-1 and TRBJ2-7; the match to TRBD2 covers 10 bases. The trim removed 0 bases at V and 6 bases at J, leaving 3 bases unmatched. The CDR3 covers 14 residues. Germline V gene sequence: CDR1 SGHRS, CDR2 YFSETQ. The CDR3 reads CASSLGLAGFEQYF. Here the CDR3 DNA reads TGCGCCAGCAGCTTGGGACTAGCGGGTTTCGAGCAGTACTTC.

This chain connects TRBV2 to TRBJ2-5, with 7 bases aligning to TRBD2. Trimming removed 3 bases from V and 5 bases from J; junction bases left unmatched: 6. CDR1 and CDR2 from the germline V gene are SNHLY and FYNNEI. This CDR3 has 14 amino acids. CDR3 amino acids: CASSDGAGVETQYF. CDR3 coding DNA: TGTGCCAGCAGTGACGGGGCGGGGGTGGAGACCCAGTACTTC.

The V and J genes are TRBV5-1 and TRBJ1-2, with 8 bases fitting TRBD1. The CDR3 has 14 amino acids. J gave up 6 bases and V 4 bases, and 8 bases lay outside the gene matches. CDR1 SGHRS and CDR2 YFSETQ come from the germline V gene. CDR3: CASSPGGPLDGYTF. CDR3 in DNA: TGCGCCAGCAGCCCAGGGGGCCCCCTGGATGGCTACACCTTC.

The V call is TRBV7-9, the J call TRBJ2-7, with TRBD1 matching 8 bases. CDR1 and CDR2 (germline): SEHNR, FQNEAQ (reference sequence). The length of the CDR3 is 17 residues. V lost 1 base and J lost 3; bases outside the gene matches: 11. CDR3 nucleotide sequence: TGTGCCAGCAGCTTAGTTACAGGACAGGGTATAATCTACGAGCAGTACTTC. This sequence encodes CASSLVTGQGIIYEQYF.

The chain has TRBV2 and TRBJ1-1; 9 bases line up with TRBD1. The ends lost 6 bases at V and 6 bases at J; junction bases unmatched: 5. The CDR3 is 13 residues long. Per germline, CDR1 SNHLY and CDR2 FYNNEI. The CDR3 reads CASRPGQGAEAFF. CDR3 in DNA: TGTGCCAGCAGACCGGGACAGGGAGCTGAAGCTTTCTTT.

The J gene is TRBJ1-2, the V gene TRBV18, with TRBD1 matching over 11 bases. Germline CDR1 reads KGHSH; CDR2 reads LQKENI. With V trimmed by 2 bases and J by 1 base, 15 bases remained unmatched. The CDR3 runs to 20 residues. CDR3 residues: CASSPSPIGQGARGNYGYTF. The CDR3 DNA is TGTGCCAGCTCACCATCACCCATCGGACAGGGGGCGCGGGGTAACTATGGCTACACCTTC.

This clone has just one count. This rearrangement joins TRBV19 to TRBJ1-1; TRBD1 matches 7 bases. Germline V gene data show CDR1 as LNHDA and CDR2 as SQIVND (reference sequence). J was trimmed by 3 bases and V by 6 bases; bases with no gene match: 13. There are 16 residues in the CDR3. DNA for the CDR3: TGTGCCAGTAGCCCGAGGGGGCGCGGGGGGGACACTGAAGCTTTCTTT. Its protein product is CASSPRGRGGDTEAFF.

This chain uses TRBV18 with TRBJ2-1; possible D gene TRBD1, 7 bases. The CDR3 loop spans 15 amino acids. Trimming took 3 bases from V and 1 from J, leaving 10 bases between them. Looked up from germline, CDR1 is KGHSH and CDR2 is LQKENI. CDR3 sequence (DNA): TGTGCCAGCTCACCTTCAGGGGGGTCCTACAATGAGCAGTTCTTC. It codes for CASSPSGGSYNEQFF.

The CDR3 sequence is CASSSNSGTGGQEQFF. The DNA for the CDR3 is TGTGCCAGCAGCTCTAACTCCGGGACAGGGGGCCAGGAGCAGTTCTTC. The chain combines TRBV7-9 with TRBJ2-1; 12 bases match TRBD1. CDR3 length equals 16 residues. J gave up 10 bases and V 4 bases, and 11 bases lay outside the gene matches. Germline V gene lookup returns CDR1 SEHNR and CDR2 FQNEAQ (reference sequence).

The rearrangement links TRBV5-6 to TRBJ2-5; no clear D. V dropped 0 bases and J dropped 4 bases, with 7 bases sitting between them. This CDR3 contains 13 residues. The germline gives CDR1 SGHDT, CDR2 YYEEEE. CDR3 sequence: CASSLGSRETQYF. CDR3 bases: TGTGCCAGCAGCTTGGGGTCGAGAGAGACCCAGTACTTC.

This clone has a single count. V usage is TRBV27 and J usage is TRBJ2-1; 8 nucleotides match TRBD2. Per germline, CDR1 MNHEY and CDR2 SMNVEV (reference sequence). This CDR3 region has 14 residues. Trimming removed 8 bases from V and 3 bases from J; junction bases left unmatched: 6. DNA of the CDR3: TGTGCCAGCCGCGCGGGAGGTCTCTACAATGAGCAGTTCTTC. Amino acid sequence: CASRAGGLYNEQFF.